This is a list of T cell receptor beta chains from one sample in a study of beta chain features in type 1 diabetes. Repertoires were generated with immunoSEQ multiplex PCR, while TCRdb's copy carries only in-frame clones and drops some. The table includes some 180,000 clones, more than 10% detected once. The sample taken for sequencing was central memory CD4+ T cells from blood. The receptor source for this set is a woman aged 18-29 years in good health. Both conserved end residues are part of each CDR3. D genes are given only for firm matches. Rows may omit the clone size; those that give it use once, few, many or a size class.

many	TRBJ1-1	TRBV2	TRBD1	TGTGCCACCAACGGACAGGGTAACACTGAAGCTTTCTTT	CATNGQGNTEAFF
NA	TRBJ1-1	TRBV30	NA	TGTGCCTGGGGCGAGGGTGGAGTACGTACTGAAGCTTTCTTT	CAWGEGGVRTEAFF
NA	TRBJ2-1	TRBV27	NA	TGTGCCAGCAGTCCCCGTCAGGGGCAAATGAATGAGCAGTTCTTC	CASSPRQGQMNEQFF
few	TRBJ2-1	TRBV14	TRBD2	TGTGCCAGCACCGGACTAGCGGGAGGGGCTGGGAATGAGCAGTTCTTC	CASTGLAGGAGNEQFF
few	TRBJ2-1	TRBV7-9	TRBD2	TGTGCCAGCAGCCTTCCGACTAGCGGGAGTGTTAAAAATGAGCAGTTCTTC	CASSLPTSGSVKNEQFF
NA	TRBJ2-7	TRBV10-3	TRBD1	TGTGCCATCAGTGAGTCACAGGGGCTCGAGCAGTACTTC	CAISESQGLEQYF
NA	TRBJ2-3	TRBV27	NA	TGTGCCAGCGGGGGGTGGGGCACAGATACGCAGTATTTT	CASGGWGTDTQYF
many	TRBJ2-3	TRBV25-1	NA	TGTGCCAGCAGTAGAATAGCGGAAAACACAGATACGCAGTATTTT	CASSRIAENTDTQYF
few	TRBJ2-2	TRBV5-1	NA	TGCGCCAGCAGCACCCGAATACAGAACACCGGGGAGCTGTTTTTT	CASSTRIQNTGELFF
NA	TRBJ2-5	TRBV7-3	NA	TGTGCCAGCAGCTTATCCAGGGGCCAAGAGACCCAGTACTTC	CASSLSRGQETQYF
NA	TRBJ2-1	TRBV10-3	TRBD2	TGTGCCATCAGTGAGTCTTTGACTAGCGGGATGAATGAGCAGTTCTTC	CAISESLTSGMNEQFF
few	TRBJ2-5	TRBV2	TRBD2	TGTGCCAGCAGTGAAGTACTAGCGGGAGATTCCCAGTACTTC	CASSEVLAGDSQYF
NA	TRBJ2-1	TRBV11-1	TRBD2	TGTGCCAGCAGCTTCCGGACTAGCGGGAGCCATGAGCAGTTCTTC	CASSFRTSGSHEQFF
few	TRBJ2-2	TRBV5-8	NA	TGTGCCAGCAGCGGAGACAGTACCGGGGAGCTGTTTTTT	CASSGDSTGELFF
few	TRBJ1-2	TRBV5-6	NA	TGTGCCAGCAGCTCATTGGGGGGGCGGTCCTATGGCTACACCTTC	CASSSLGGRSYGYTF
NA	TRBJ2-5	TRBV11-3	NA	TGTGCCAGCAGCTCGAACGGGGTACAGGAGACCCAGTACTTC	CASSSNGVQETQYF
NA	TRBJ2-1	TRBV9	TRBD1	TGTGCCAGCAGCGTAGGAGGGACAGGGACCCTTCACAATGAGCAGTTCTTC	CASSVGGTGTLHNEQFF
NA	TRBJ2-3	TRBV9	NA	TGTGCCAGCAGCGTAGGACTTGCCCTAACCGGAACAGATACGCAGTATTTT	CASSVGLALTGTDTQYF
NA	TRBJ1-2	TRBV6-1	NA	TGTGCGACCGACAGATCGGGCTATGGCTACACCTTC	CATDRSGYGYTF
NA	TRBJ2-7	TRBV5-6	NA	TGTGCCAGCAGCTTGATGGCGGCCTACGAGCAGTACTTC	CASSLMAAYEQYF
NA	TRBJ2-7	TRBV11-2	NA	TGTGCCAGCAGCTTATTAGGAGGAACACCCTACGAGCAGTACTTC	CASSLLGGTPYEQYF
NA	TRBJ2-5	TRBV19	NA	TGTGCCAGTAGTAACCAGAAACAAGAGACCCAGTACTTC	CASSNQKQETQYF
once	TRBJ2-3	TRBV25-1	TRBD2	TGTGCCAGCAGTTCAGCGGGAGCAGATACGCAGTATTTT	CASSSAGADTQYF
NA	TRBJ2-5	TRBV7-2	NA	TGTGCCAGCAGCTTAGAGAACAGACACCAAGAGACCCAGTACTTC	CASSLENRHQETQYF
few	TRBJ1-2	TRBV6-4	NA	TGTGCCAGCAGTCCACAACCTCGGGTACGCTTCTATGGCTACACCTTC	CASSPQPRVRFYGYTF
few	TRBJ2-7	TRBV7-9	TRBD2	TGTGCCAGCAGCGCCCCGGGACTAGCGGCAACCTACGAGCAGTACTTC	CASSAPGLAATYEQYF
few	TRBJ1-1	TRBV7-8	NA	TGTGCCAGCAGCTCCGGACAAGCCACTGAAGCTTTCTTT	CASSSGQATEAFF
few	TRBJ2-3	TRBV7-9	NA	TGTGCCAGCAGCTCTGGACTCCGCACAGATACGCAGTATTTT	CASSSGLRTDTQYF
few	TRBJ1-1	TRBV7-9	NA	TGTGCCAGCAGCTCACTTTCGTTGAACACTGAAGCTTTCTTT	CASSSLSLNTEAFF
NA	TRBJ1-3	TRBV30	NA	TGTGCCTGGAGTCGCGGTGCTAGCTCTGGAAACACCATATATTTT	CAWSRGASSGNTIYF
NA	TRBJ2-3	TRBV19	TRBD2	TGTGCCAGTAGTATCGCTCTAGCGGGACTAAAAGGGGATACGCAGTATTTT	CASSIALAGLKGDTQYF
NA	TRBJ2-6	TRBV19	NA	TGTGCCAGTAGTAGTCAAGGGGGCTCTGGGGCCAACGTCCTGACTTTC	CASSSQGGSGANVLTF
few	TRBJ2-1	TRBV5-4	TRBD1	TGTGCCAGCAGGGACAGGGATAGGGATGAGCAGTTCTTC	CASRDRDRDEQFF
NA	TRBJ2-7	TRBV7-2	TRBD2	TGTGCCAGCAGCTTAGGGCTAGCGGTCTACGAGCAGTACTTC	CASSLGLAVYEQYF
few	TRBJ2-5	TRBV28	NA	TGTGCCAGCAGTCCCTACCAAGAGACCCAGTACTTC	CASSPYQETQYF
few	TRBJ1-2	TRBV18	TRBD1	TGTGCCAGCTCAGGACAGGGGAGTGAGGATGGCTACACCTTC	CASSGQGSEDGYTF
NA	TRBJ2-7	TRBV7-9	TRBD2	TGTGCCAGCAGCTTGGGACTAGCGGGTAACACCTACGAGCAGTACTTC	CASSLGLAGNTYEQYF